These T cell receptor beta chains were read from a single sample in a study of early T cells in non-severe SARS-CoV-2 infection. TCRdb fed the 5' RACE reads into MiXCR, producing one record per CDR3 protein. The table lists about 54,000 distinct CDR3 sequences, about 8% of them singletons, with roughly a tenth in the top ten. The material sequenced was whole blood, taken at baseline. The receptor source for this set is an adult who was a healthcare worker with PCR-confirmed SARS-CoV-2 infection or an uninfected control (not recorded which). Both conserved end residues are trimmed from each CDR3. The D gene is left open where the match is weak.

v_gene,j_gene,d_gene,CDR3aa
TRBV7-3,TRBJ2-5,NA,ASREQETQY
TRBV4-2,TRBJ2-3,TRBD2,ASSRMAGGADTQY
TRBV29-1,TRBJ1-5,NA,SARDSNQPQH
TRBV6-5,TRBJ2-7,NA,ASRPGPQSEQY
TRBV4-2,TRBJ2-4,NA,ASSQGQHLAKNIQY
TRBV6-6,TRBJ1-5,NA,ASSYSFRQEYSNQPQH
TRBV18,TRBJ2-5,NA,ASSPRLSAEETQY
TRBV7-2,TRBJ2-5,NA,ASSLSVGKETQY
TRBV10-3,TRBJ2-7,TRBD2,AISGTAELLAGGGEQY
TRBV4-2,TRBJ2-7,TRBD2,ASSQDLASGSREQY
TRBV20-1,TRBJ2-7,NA,SPNFVSSSYEQY
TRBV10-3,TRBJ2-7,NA,AIRRGAISYEQY